This entry concerns a single TCR beta chain. The target antigen is unknown. The data belong to a study of graft-versus-host responses after intestinal transplantation. Germline values: CDR1 SGHDT, CDR2 YYEEEE. Trimming cost V 3 bases and J 1 base, with 8 bases left between them. This CDR3 is 13 amino acids long. Measured with immunoSEQ multiplex PCR; TCRdb has only the in-frame clones, and not every one. The sample shows fewer than 120,000 clones, just under 95% of them seen only once. Sample: unstimulated CD8+ T cells sorted from spleen or lymph node cells, taken before intestinal transplant. The chain is built from TRBV5-6 and TRBJ2-7; possibly TRBD2 for D (5 bases). The TCR originated in a human donor who received an intestinal transplant. The CDR3 loop is CASSYRGSYEQYF. The CDR3 nucleotides are TGTGCCAGCAGCTATCGGGGTTCCTACGAGCAGTACTTC.